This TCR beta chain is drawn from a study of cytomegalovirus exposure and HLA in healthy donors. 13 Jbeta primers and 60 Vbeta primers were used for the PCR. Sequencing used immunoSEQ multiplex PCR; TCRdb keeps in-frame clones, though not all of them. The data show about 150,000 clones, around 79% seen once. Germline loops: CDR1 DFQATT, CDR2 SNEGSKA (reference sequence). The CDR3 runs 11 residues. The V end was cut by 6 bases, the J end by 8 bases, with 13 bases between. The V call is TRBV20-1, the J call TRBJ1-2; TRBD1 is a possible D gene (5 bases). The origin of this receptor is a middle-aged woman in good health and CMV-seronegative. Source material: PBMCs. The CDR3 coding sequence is TGCAGTGCCGAGGCAGGGTACGGCTACACCTTC. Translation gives CSAEAGYGYTF.